What follows are 31 T cell receptor beta chains derived from one specimen sequenced in a study of cytomegalovirus exposure and HLA in healthy donors. Both 60 Vbeta primers and 13 Jbeta primers went into the PCR. Repertoires were generated with immunoSEQ multiplex PCR, while TCRdb's copy carries only in-frame clones and drops some. The sample has about 130,000 clones, around 63% seen once; the top ten hold 1.6%. The sample was PBMCs. Receptors originate from a human donor in good health.

The CDR3 spells CASSTGVSGNTIYF. CDR3 in DNA: TGTGCCAGTAGTACAGGGGTCTCTGGAAACACCATATATTTT. V is TRBV19 and J is TRBJ1-3, with D perhaps matching TRBD1 (6 bases). This CDR3 has 14 amino acids. The V gene's germline CDR1 is LNHDA and CDR2 SQIVND (reference sequence). Trimming shortened V by 4 bases and J by 0 bases, and 7 bases separated the two germline ends.

This chain links TRBV7-9 with TRBJ2-5; 9 bases line up with TRBD1. CDR3 size: 15 residues. Germline CDR1 reads SEHNR; CDR2 reads FQNEAQ (reference sequence). Trimming at V came to 1 base and at J to 5 bases, leaving 5 bases not matched to a gene. CDR3 DNA: TGTGCCAGCAGCTTAGGGACAGGGGTGTGGGAGACCCAGTACTTC. It encodes CASSLGTGVWETQYF.

The rearrangement links TRBV5-1 to TRBJ2-3, with 10 nucleotides matching TRBD1. CDR1 is SGHRS and CDR2 is YFSETQ in the germline V gene. The CDR3 is 16 amino acids. J was trimmed by 2 bases and V by 4 bases; bases with no gene match: 7. The CDR3 sequence: CASSADRGRITDTQYF. In DNA, the CDR3 is TGCGCCAGCAGCGCCGACAGGGGGCGAATCACAGATACGCAGTATTTT.

This clone has a handful of counts. The V call is TRBV5-1, the J call TRBJ2-2; TRBD1 matches 7 bases. The junction had 5 bases not matched to a gene; V was cut back by 0 bases and J by 0 bases. Germline values: CDR1 SGHRS, CDR2 YFSETQ. The CDR3 has 17 amino acids. CDR3 sequence reads: CASSLGDRFTNTGELFF. DNA for the CDR3: TGCGCCAGCAGCTTGGGGGACAGATTTACGAACACCGGGGAGCTGTTTTTT.

The chain joins TRBV11-3 to TRBJ2-7; TRBD2 might be the D (5 bases). The V gene's germline CDR1 is SGHNT and CDR2 YENEEA. Between the trimmed V and J ends, which lost 2 bases and 1 base, there was a span of 12 bases. The CDR3 consists of 15 residues. The CDR3 DNA reads as TGTGCCAGCAGCTTAAATCCTAGCTTATCCTACGAGCAGTACTTC. It encodes CASSLNPSLSYEQYF.

The chain joins TRBV28 to TRBJ2-5, with 7 bases lining up with TRBD1. This CDR3 region has 14 residues. The germline CDR1 and CDR2 sequences are MDHEN and SYDVKM. Losses at the gene ends were 5 bases for V and 2 bases for J; bases not matched to a gene: 5. The CDR3 nucleotides are TGTGCCAGCAGTCCTCCGGGACAGCAAGAGACCCAGTACTTC. Protein product: CASSPPGQQETQYF.

In regard to this clone: Its ends do not fully match the called genes, so a read error is possible. The chain joins TRBV28 to TRBJ2-7, with TRBD2 matching 12 bases. The germline V gene has CDR1 MDHEN and CDR2 SYDVKM. The CDR3 length is 13 residues. The CDR3 DNA sequence: TGTGCCAGCAGTCCTGGACTAGCGGGGCAACCCGGGTTC. Encoded protein: CASSPGLAGQPGF.

The V gene is TRBV7-9, the J gene TRBJ2-1; no clear D. Germline V gene lookup returns CDR1 SEHNR and CDR2 FQNEAQ (reference sequence). Trimming pared 3 bases from V and 3 bases from J, leaving 6 bases between. The CDR3 loop spans 13 amino acids. CDR3 bases: TGTGCCAGCAGCTTGGGCAACTACAATGAGCAGTTCTTC. Its translation: CASSLGNYNEQFF.

This clone has only a few counts. At the DNA level, this CDR3 is encoded by other sequences in the same sample as well. The gene calls are TRBV18 and TRBJ1-1; no clear D gene. Trimming shortened V by 3 bases and J by 1 base, and 6 bases separated the two germline ends. The CDR3 loop spans 13 amino acids. Germline CDR1 KGHSH, CDR2 LQKENI. The CDR3 region is CASSPPGNTEAFF. The CDR3 nucleotides are TGTGCCAGCTCACCCCCAGGGAACACTGAAGCTTTCTTT.

The chain couples TRBV7-2 to TRBJ1-1; tentative D call: TRBD1 (6 bases). Germline CDR1 SGHTA, CDR2 FQGNSA. V was cut by 1 base and J by 11 bases, with 14 bases left in between. This CDR3 is 13 amino acids long. This CDR3 is CASSLGYRERAFF. CDR3 nucleotides: TGTGCCAGCAGCTTAGGCTACAGGGAGAGGGCTTTCTTT. Full variable domain (remainder filled in from reference TRBV7-2 and TRBJ1-1): GAGVSQSPSNKVTEKGKDVELRCDPISGHTALYWYRQSLGQGLEFLIYFQGNSAPDKSGLPSDRFSAERTGGSVSTLTIQRTQQEDSAVYLCASSLGYRERAFFGQGTRLTVV.

This chain joins TRBV30 and TRBJ2-7, with 10 positions matching TRBD2. CDR1 is GTSNPN, CDR2 SVGIG, per germline (reference sequence). The V and J ends lost 0 bases and 6 bases, in that order; junction bases with no gene match: 20. CDR3 length: 19 residues. DNA of the CDR3: TGTGCCTGGAGTGTACTTGTCTTGGGCTCTAGCGGGAGCTCTGGCGAGCAGTACTTC. Its translation: CAWSVLVLGSSGSSGEQYF.

This clone turned up a few times. The gene calls are TRBV6-4 and TRBJ1-5; maybe TRBD1 (6 bases). CDR1 is MRHNA and CDR2 is SNTAGT in the germline V gene. V lost 3 bases to trimming and J lost 6 bases, with 15 bases between them. This CDR3 contains 15 residues. The CDR3 loop reads CASSEQGGARQPQHF. The CDR3 bases are TGTGCCAGCAGTGAACAAGGGGGGGCTCGTCAGCCCCAGCATTTT.

This chain links TRBV29-1 with TRBJ2-5; TRBD2 agrees at 9 bases. There are 14 residues in the CDR3. Germline-derived CDR1 and CDR2 are SQVTM and ANQGSEA. The junction had 12 bases not matched to a gene; V was cut back by 7 bases and J by 6 bases. CDR3 sequence reads: CSAKLAGGRKTQYF. The CDR3 DNA sequence: TGCAGCGCAAAGCTGGCGGGAGGGCGTAAGACCCAGTACTTC.

The gene calls are TRBV29-1 and TRBJ1-4; 7 bases are shared with TRBD1. This CDR3 comprises 13 residues. Germline-derived CDR1 and CDR2 are SQVTM and ANQGSEA. V lost 5 bases to trimming and J lost 4 bases; unmatched junction nucleotides: 4. The CDR3 here is CSVPGQSNEKLFF. The CDR3 DNA is TGCAGCGTTCCGGGACAGAGTAATGAAAAACTGTTTTTT.

The chain uses TRBV27 and TRBJ1-2, with D possibly being TRBD1 (6 bases). CDR1 MNHEY and CDR2 SMNVEV come from the germline V gene (reference sequence). The CDR3 extends over 13 amino acids. V gave up 6 bases and J gave up 4 bases, with 12 bases separating them. The DNA of the CDR3 is TGTGCCAGCAGCAAAGGACAGATCTATGGCTACACCTTC. It codes for CASSKGQIYGYTF.

The V gene is TRBV25-1, the J gene TRBJ1-4; 10 bases map to TRBD1. Trimming took 4 bases from V and 8 from J; bases not matched to a gene: 7. The germline V gene has CDR1 MGHDK and CDR2 SYGVNS. CDR3 length equals 15 residues. CDR3 loop: CASSGGTGAGEKLFF. The CDR3 DNA is TGTGCCAGCAGTGGCGGGACAGGGGCCGGCGAAAAACTGTTTTTT.

The chain uses TRBV7-3 and TRBJ2-6, with D unresolved. The CDR3 runs 16 residues. V was trimmed by 2 bases and J by 1 base, leaving 9 bases between them. From germline, CDR1 is SGHTA and CDR2 FQGTGA. In DNA form, the CDR3 reads TGTGCCAGCAGCTTAGGTGTTACATCTGGGGCCAACGTCCTGACTTTC. Residues: CASSLGVTSGANVLTF.

CDR3 DNA sequence: TGTGCCAGCAGCCTCGGACTAGCCCGAGTCAATGAGCAGTTCTTC. This sequence encodes CASSLGLARVNEQFF. J is TRBJ2-1 and V is TRBV5-6; TRBD2 matches 8 bases. From germline, CDR1 is SGHDT and CDR2 YYEEEE. The CDR3 sequence is 15 residues long. V dropped 4 bases and J dropped 6; count of bases not matched to a gene: 9.

V gene TRBV27 combines with J gene TRBJ2-2; 9 positions match TRBD2. CDR1 MNHEY and CDR2 SMNVEV come from the germline V gene (reference sequence). The CDR3 spans 19 residues. Trimming cost V 1 base and J 7 bases; bases outside gene matches: 16. This CDR3 is CASSLFASGKLEGVGELFF. The CDR3 bases are TGTGCCAGCAGTTTATTTGCTAGCGGGAAATTAGAGGGTGTCGGGGAGCTGTTTTTT.

The rearrangement joins TRBV27 to TRBJ2-7; D may be TRBD1 (8 bases). Germline CDR1 and CDR2: MNHEY and SMNVEV (reference sequence). Deletions cut 5 bases from V and 2 bases from J, with 16 bases between. The length of the CDR3 is 15 residues. As DNA, the CDR3 is TGTGCCAGCAGTAAATACAGGGGGGGTCCCTACGAGCAGTACTTC. Protein: CASSKYRGGPYEQYF.

The CDR3 region is CASSPSGMVDEQFF. CDR3 bases: TGTGCCAGCAGCCCAAGCGGGATGGTGGATGAGCAGTTCTTC. The rearrangement joins TRBV7-9 to TRBJ2-1; 7 bases line up with TRBD2. Germline lookup yields CDR1 SEHNR and CDR2 FQNEAQ (reference sequence). V gave up 5 bases and J gave up 8 bases; unmatched junction bases: 9. CDR3 length equals 14 residues.

This clone is a singleton in its sample. This chain connects TRBV6-4 to TRBJ2-1; D is unclear. The CDR3 contains 16 residues. Trimming removed 0 bases from V and 1 base from J, with 10 bases in between. Germline V gene sequence: CDR1 MRHNA, CDR2 SNTAGT. The CDR3 loop reads CASSDSPTLSYNEQFF. CDR3 nucleotide sequence: TGTGCCAGCAGTGACTCCCCAACATTATCCTACAATGAGCAGTTCTTC.

The chain has TRBV27 and TRBJ2-1; 10 bases are shared with TRBD2. Losses at the gene ends were 7 bases for V and 1 base for J; bases not matched to a gene: 7. CDR1 and CDR2 from the germline V gene are MNHEY and SMNVEV (reference sequence). The CDR3 spans 16 residues. CDR3 DNA sequence: TGTGCCAGCATTCGGCTAGCGGGAGCATCCTACAATGAGCAGTTCTTC. Translating it yields CASIRLAGASYNEQFF.

The chain is built from TRBV11-3 and TRBJ2-7; no reliable D call. The CDR3 runs 15 residues. Germline V gene lookup returns CDR1 SGHNT and CDR2 YENEEA. V shed 1 base and J shed 2 bases, with 12 bases lying between them. CDR3 in DNA: TGTGCCAGCAGCTTAGGGTACAACCGGGCCTACGAGCAGTACTTC. This encodes CASSLGYNRAYEQYF.

This chain connects TRBV25-1 to TRBJ1-1, with 7 bases aligning to TRBD1. This CDR3 is built from 14 residues. Per germline, CDR1 MGHDK and CDR2 SYGVNS. V lost 2 bases, J lost 8 bases, and 8 bases stayed unmatched. The CDR3 region has the DNA TGTGCCAGCAGTGAAGTTGGGACAGCTAACGAAGCTTTCTTT. Translating it yields CASSEVGTANEAFF.

The CDR3, as DNA: TGTGCCAGCAGCTCGAACAGGGACTATGGCTACACCTTC. The encoded protein is CASSSNRDYGYTF. The chain recombines TRBV7-2 with TRBJ1-2, with D perhaps matching TRBD1 (6 bases). Germline V gene lookup returns CDR1 SGHTA and CDR2 FQGNSA. The CDR3 is made up of 13 amino acids. V was pared by 4 bases and J by 3 bases, with 9 bases between.

This chain joins TRBV5-6 and TRBJ2-7; 13 bases line up with TRBD2. Unmatched junction bases numbered 4, after V lost 4 bases and J lost 3 bases. Germline V gene lookup returns CDR1 SGHDT and CDR2 YYEEEE. The CDR3 contains 15 residues. CDR3 amino acids: CASSPTSGRVYEQYF. CDR3 bases: TGTGCCAGCAGCCCCACTAGCGGGAGGGTCTACGAGCAGTACTTC.

A few counts support this clone. The chain combines TRBV28 with TRBJ2-7, with D possibly matching TRBD1 (6 bases). V was cut by 5 bases and J by 2 bases, with 22 bases left in between. Germline lookup yields CDR1 MDHEN and CDR2 SYDVKM. The CDR3 sequence is 17 residues long. CDR3 protein: CASSTAGTYENPYEQYF. As DNA, the CDR3 is TGTGCCAGCAGTACAGCCGGGACATATGAGAACCCCTACGAGCAGTACTTC.

The rearrangement joins TRBV5-1 to TRBJ2-7, with 8 bases identical to TRBD1. Per the germline V gene, CDR1 is SGHRS and CDR2 is YFSETQ. V lost 0 bases to trimming and J lost 2 bases; unmatched junction nucleotides: 4. The CDR3 has 15 amino acids. CDR3 DNA: TGCGCCAGCAGCTTGGTGGACAGGGCCCCCTACGAGCAGTACTTC. Protein sequence: CASSLVDRAPYEQYF.

The chain recombines TRBV15 with TRBJ1-2; 8 bases are a match to TRBD1. The CDR3 has 16 amino acids. The V segment lost 0 bases and the J segment 5 bases; nucleotides outside the gene matches: 8. Germline CDR1 and CDR2: LNHNV and YYDKDF (reference sequence). CDR3 residues: CATSRENTGGDYGYTF. The CDR3 bases are TGTGCCACCAGCAGAGAGAATACAGGGGGGGATTATGGCTACACCTTC.

This chain joins TRBV28 and TRBJ1-2; tentative D call: TRBD1 (5 bases). Germline loops: CDR1 MDHEN, CDR2 SYDVKM. V lost 6 bases and J 8 bases, leaving 16 bases between the germline ends. CDR3 length equals 13 residues. Written as DNA, the CDR3 is TGTGCCAGCAGCCTCCGGGACTCGAGGGGCTACACCTTC. It is translated as CASSLRDSRGYTF.